The sequence of this T cell receptor beta chain was determined in a study of beta chain features in type 1 diabetes. Notes on the study in general: Type 1 diabetes patients had TCRB CDR3s that were shorter (moderately but significantly so) in all four CD4+ subsets. HLA effects on TCRB rearrangement stayed unresolved here.

This clone turned up a few times. Its antigen remains unidentified. The CDR3 has 17 amino acids. The V gene end was trimmed by 8 bases and the J gene end by 7 bases; junction bases not matched to a gene: 17. Germline CDR1 reads SNHLY; CDR2 reads FYNNEI. Researchers reported sorting CD4+ naive, central memory, regulatory and stem cell-like memory cells via CD45RO/CCR7/CD25/CD127/CD95/CD27. Of the isolated RNA, all was reverse transcribed, and so the sequenced material was expressed TCRB transcripts. Only in-frame clones appear in the TCRdb table, and some are missing; sequencing was by immunoSEQ multiplex PCR. The table lists around 690,000 clones, under 15% of them singletons.

The origin of this receptor is a man aged 30 to 45 with type 1 diabetes. Sequences were obtained from naive CD4+ T cells from blood. The rearrangement uses TRBV2 and TRBJ2-1; 10 bases match TRBD2. CDR3 in DNA: TGTGCCAGCGACAACAAACAACTAGCGGGGTCGTTAAATGAGCAGTTCTTC. Translation gives CASDNKQLAGSLNEQFF.